The rows below give T cell receptor beta chains drawn from one sample of a study of T cell repertoires in cytomegalovirus infection. One entry per CDR3 protein, called by TCRdb with MiXCR from the reads. Here the sample spans fewer than 550,000 distinct CDR3 sequences, around a quarter being singletons. Sequencing was carried out using PBMCs. These TCRs come from a human donor in good health (CMV status not recorded). Some clones in this sample may be carry-over from other donors' samples. CDR3s include the opening cysteine and the closing phenylalanine or tryptophan. The D gene is left open where the match is weak. Rows may omit the clone size; those that give it use once, few, many or a size class.

V	D	J	size	CDR3	DNA
TRBV30	.	TRBJ2-1	.	CAWSVRVGTNDNEQFF	TGTGCCTGGAGTGTACGGGTCGGGACGAACGACAATGAGCAGTTCTTC
TRBV7-2	TRBD2	TRBJ2-5	many	CASSRDYLQETQYF	TGTGCCAGCAGCAGGGACTACCTCCAAGAGACCCAGTACTTC
TRBV7-2	TRBD1	TRBJ1-2	many	CASSLVNRGTYGYTF	TGTGCCAGCAGCTTAGTAAACAGGGGAACCTATGGCTACACCTTC
TRBV7-3	.	TRBJ2-7	few	CASSLAGGRPYEQYF	TGTGCCAGCAGCTTAGCGGGTGGGAGACCCTACGAGCAGTACTTC
TRBV18	TRBD1	TRBJ2-7	.	CASSPDREEQYF	TGTGCCAGCTCACCTGACAGGGAAGAGCAGTACTTC
TRBV7-6	.	TRBJ1-2	.	CASSLVAWGYTF	TGTGCCAGCAGCTTAGTTGCTTGGGGCTACACCTTC
TRBV7-9	.	TRBJ1-1	few	CASSSQGGVAFF	TGTGCCAGCAGCTCACAGGGAGGTGTAGCTTTCTTT
TRBV5-1	TRBD1	TRBJ2-7	.	CASSRRGLSSYEQYF	TGCGCCAGCAGCCGTAGGGGGCTAAGTTCCTACGAGCAGTACTTC
TRBV18	.	TRBJ2-1	.	CASSRTQGAYNEQFF	TGTGCCAGCTCACGAACCCAGGGTGCCTACAATGAGCAGTTCTTC
TRBV11-3	.	TRBJ2-1	.	CASSFGSSNNEQFF	TGTGCCAGCAGCTTTGGTAGCAGTAACAATGAGCAGTTCTTC
TRBV19	.	TRBJ1-2	.	CASSPNAHGYTF	TGTGCCAGTAGTCCCAACGCGCATGGCTACACCTTC
TRBV7-9	.	TRBJ1-1	few	CASSTPRQNTEAFF	TGTGCCAGCAGTACCCCCAGGCAGAACACTGAAGCTTTCTTT
TRBV7-2	.	TRBJ1-5	.	CASSDLSNQPQHF	TGTGCCAGCAGCGATCTTAGCAATCAGCCCCAGCATTTT
TRBV28	TRBD1	TRBJ2-5	.	CASRRDRKETQYF	TGTGCCAGCAGAAGGGACAGGAAAGAGACCCAGTACTTC
TRBV7-9	TRBD1	TRBJ1-1	.	CASSSWTGITEAFF	TGTGCCAGCAGCTCATGGACAGGGATTACTGAAGCTTTCTTT
TRBV7-6	.	TRBJ2-1	few	CASSLISAEQFF	TGTGCCAGCAGCTTAATAAGTGCTGAGCAGTTCTTC
TRBV11-2	TRBD1	TRBJ2-1	few	CASSLFSGQSSYNEQFF	TGTGCCAGCAGCCTATTTTCGGGACAGAGCTCCTACAATGAGCAGTTCTTC
TRBV25-1	TRBD1	TRBJ1-1	.	CASSSPGTGDTEAFF	TGTGCCAGCAGTTCCCCCGGGACAGGGGACACTGAAGCTTTCTTT
TRBV6-5	TRBD1	TRBJ2-5	few	CASSYSKQGETQYF	TGTGCCAGCAGTTACTCGAAACAGGGGGAGACCCAGTACTTC
TRBV14	.	TRBJ2-3	.	CASSLYGGSTTDTQYF	TGTGCCAGCAGCCTGTATGGGGGAAGCACAACAGATACGCAGTATTTT
TRBV5-4	.	TRBJ1-2	.	CASSPGRDGFHGYTF	TGTGCCAGCAGCCCCGGACGCGACGGATTTCATGGCTACACCTTC
TRBV5-4	.	TRBJ2-6	.	CASSTDRSGANVLTF	TGTGCCAGCAGCACAGATCGCTCTGGGGCCAACGTCCTGACTTTC
TRBV20-1	TRBD1	TRBJ1-5	few	CSAPTGTGSASNQPQHF	TGCAGTGCCCCGACGGGGACAGGGTCTGCTAGCAATCAGCCCCAGCATTTT
TRBV7-8	TRBD1	TRBJ2-2	.	CASSSPTGGTTNTGELFF	TGTGCCAGCAGCTCACCGACAGGGGGAACCACGAACACCGGGGAGCTGTTTTTT
TRBV7-8	TRBD1	TRBJ1-4	few	CASSDIFRDSNEKLFF	TGTGCCAGCAGCGATATTTTCCGGGACAGCAATGAAAAACTGTTTTTT
TRBV7-2	TRBD1	TRBJ2-1	many	CASAPETGVYYEQFF	TGTGCCAGCGCCCCCGAGACAGGGGTGTATTATGAGCAGTTCTTC
TRBV6-5	.	TRBJ2-6	.	CASKVWGVGANVLTF	TGTGCCAGCAAAGTCTGGGGCGTAGGGGCCAACGTCCTGACTTTC
TRBV5-1	.	TRBJ2-1	.	CASMTPGSDNEQFF	TGCGCCAGCATGACTCCGGGGAGCGACAATGAGCAGTTCTTC
TRBV30	.	TRBJ1-5	.	CAWSVARGGQPQHF	TGTGCCTGGAGTGTGGCCAGGGGAGGGCAGCCCCAGCATTTT
TRBV19	.	TRBJ1-3	few	CASSSGVLTTTGNTIYF	TGTGCCAGTAGTAGCGGGGTCCTGACGACGACTGGAAACACCATATATTTT
TRBV7-2	TRBD2	TRBJ2-5	.	CASSRVGGTQETQYF	TGTGCCAGCAGCCGGGTCGGGGGGACCCAAGAGACCCAGTACTTC
TRBV12-3/TRBV12-4	.	TRBJ2-7	few	CASSFQNEQYF	TGTGCCAGCAGTTTTCAGAACGAGCAGTACTTC
TRBV15	.	TRBJ1-2	.	CATSRETATYYGYTF	TGTGCCACCAGCAGAGAAACAGCAACTTACTATGGCTACACCTTC
TRBV7-3	.	TRBJ2-3	few	CASSLKASVSTDTQYF	TGTGCCAGCAGCTTAAAGGCTAGCGTTAGCACAGATACGCAGTATTTT